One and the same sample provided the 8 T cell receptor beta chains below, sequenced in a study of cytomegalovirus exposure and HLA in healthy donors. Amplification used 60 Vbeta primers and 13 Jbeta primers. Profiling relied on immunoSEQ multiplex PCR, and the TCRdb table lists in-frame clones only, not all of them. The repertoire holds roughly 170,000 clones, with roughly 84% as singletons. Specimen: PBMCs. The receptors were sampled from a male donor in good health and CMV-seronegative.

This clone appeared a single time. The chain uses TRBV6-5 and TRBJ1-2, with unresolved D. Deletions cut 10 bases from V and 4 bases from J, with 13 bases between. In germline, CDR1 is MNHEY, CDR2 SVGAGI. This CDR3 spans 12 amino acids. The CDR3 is CATAPLGYGYTF. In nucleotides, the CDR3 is TGTGCCACCGCTCCTCTCGGCTATGGCTACACCTTC.

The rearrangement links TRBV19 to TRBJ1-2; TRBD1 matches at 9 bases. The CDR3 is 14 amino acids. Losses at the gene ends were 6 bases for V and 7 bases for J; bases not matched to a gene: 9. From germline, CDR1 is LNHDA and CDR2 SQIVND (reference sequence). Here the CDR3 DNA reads TGTGCCAGTAGCAATAACAGGGGGCGGGGTGGCTACACCTTC. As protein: CASSNNRGRGGYTF.

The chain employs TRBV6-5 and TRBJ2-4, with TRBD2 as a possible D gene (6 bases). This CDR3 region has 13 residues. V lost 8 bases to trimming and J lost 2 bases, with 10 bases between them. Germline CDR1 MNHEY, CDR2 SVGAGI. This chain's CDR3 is CASSGTSKNIQYF. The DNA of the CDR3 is TGTGCCAGCTCTGGGACTTCCAAAAACATTCAGTACTTC.

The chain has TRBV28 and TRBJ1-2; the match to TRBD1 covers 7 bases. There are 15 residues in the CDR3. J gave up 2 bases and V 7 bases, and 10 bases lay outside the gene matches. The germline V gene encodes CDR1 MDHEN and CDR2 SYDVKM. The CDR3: CASIQEGASNYGYTF. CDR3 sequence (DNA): TGTGCCAGCATACAGGAGGGGGCGTCAAACTATGGCTACACCTTC.

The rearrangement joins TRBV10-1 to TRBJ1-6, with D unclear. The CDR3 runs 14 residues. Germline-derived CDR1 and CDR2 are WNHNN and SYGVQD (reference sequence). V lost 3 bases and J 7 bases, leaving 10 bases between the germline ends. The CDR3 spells CASSDAGVNSPLHF. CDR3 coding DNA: TGCGCCAGCAGTGATGCGGGCGTGAATTCACCCCTCCACTTT.

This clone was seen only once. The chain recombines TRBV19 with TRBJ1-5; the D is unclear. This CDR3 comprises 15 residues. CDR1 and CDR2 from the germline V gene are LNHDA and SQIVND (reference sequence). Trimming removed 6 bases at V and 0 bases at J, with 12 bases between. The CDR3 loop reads CASRELEYSNQPQHF. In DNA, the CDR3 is TGTGCCAGTAGGGAGTTGGAATATAGCAATCAGCCCCAGCATTTT.

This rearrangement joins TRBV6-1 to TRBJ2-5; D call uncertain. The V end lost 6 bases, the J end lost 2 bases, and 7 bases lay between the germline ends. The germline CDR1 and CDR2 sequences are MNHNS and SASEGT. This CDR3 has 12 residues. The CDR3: CASRQAQETQYF. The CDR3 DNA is TGTGCCAGCAGGCAGGCGCAAGAGACCCAGTACTTC.

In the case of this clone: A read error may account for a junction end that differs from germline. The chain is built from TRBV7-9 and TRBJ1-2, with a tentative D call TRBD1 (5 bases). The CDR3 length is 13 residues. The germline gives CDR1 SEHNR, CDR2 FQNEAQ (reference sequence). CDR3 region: CSSSLGHDYGYTF. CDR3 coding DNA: TGTTCCAGCAGCTTGGGGCACGACTATGGCTACACCTTC.